The 22 T cell receptor beta chains presented below share a single source sample, sequenced in a study of cytomegalovirus exposure and HLA in healthy donors (TCRdb year 2017). Receptors were amplified or captured by the immunoSEQ multiplex PCR assay. For the multiplex PCR, a mixture combining 60 forward primers for TCR Vbeta segments and 13 reverse primers for TCR Jbeta segments was used. TCRdb carries this immuneACCESS record with in-frame sequences only. Its versions omit some clonotypes, under half of them owing to an unresolved V gene in the studies checked, with the rest unexplained. Across this sample there are about 170,000 clones, with over 60% seen only once. The ten largest clones capture 6.3% of the sample. Sequences were obtained from PBMCs. These TCRs come from a man aged 35 to 55 in good health and CMV-seropositive.

V and J are TRBV9 and TRBJ2-1; 10 bases fit TRBD1. The CDR3 covers 16 residues. Germline values: CDR1 SGDLS, CDR2 YYNGEE. V shed 3 bases, J shed 2 bases, and the junction held 5 bases outside the gene matches. CDR3 sequence (DNA): TGTGCCAGCAGCGAAAGAGGACAGGGGGCCTACAATGAGCAGTTCTTC. Translation gives CASSERGQGAYNEQFF.

The chain carries TRBV5-1 and TRBJ2-3; TRBD2 agrees at 11 bases. CDR1 and CDR2 from the germline V gene are SGHRS and YFSETQ. V shed 4 bases and J 3 bases; nucleotides not matched to a gene: 4. The CDR3 length is 15 residues. The CDR3 nucleotides are TGCGCCAGCAGCCCACTAGCGGGAGTGACAGATACGCAGTATTTT. Translated, it gives CASSPLAGVTDTQYF.

This clone was seen only once. The chain employs TRBV18 and TRBJ2-5, with D possibly matching TRBD2 (5 bases). This CDR3 has 13 amino acids. Germline V gene data show CDR1 as KGHSH and CDR2 as LQKENI. V shed 6 bases and J shed 1 base, with 9 bases lying between them. The DNA of the CDR3 is TGTGCCAGCTCTCGGGGAAGCCAAGAGACCCAGTACTTC. Protein sequence: CASSRGSQETQYF.

The chain uses TRBV6-6 and TRBJ1-1; D is possibly TRBD1 (6 bases). V lost 5 bases, J lost 2 bases, and 12 bases lay in between. CDR1 is MNHNY and CDR2 is SVGAGI in the germline V gene (reference sequence). CDR3 length equals 14 residues. The DNA of the CDR3 is TGTGCCAGCAGTACTACAGGGTTCAACACTGAAGCTTTCTTT. It translates to CASSTTGFNTEAFF.

The chain employs TRBV13 and TRBJ2-7, with a possible D match to TRBD1 (6 bases). CDR3 size: 14 residues. CDR1 and CDR2 from the germline V gene are PRHDT and FYEKMQ (reference sequence). With 4 bases removed from V and 2 bases from J, the gap between germline ends came to 12 bases. The CDR3 DNA reads TGTGCCAGCAGCTCCGGACAGCAGACCTACGAGCAGTACTTC. It yields the protein CASSSGQQTYEQYF. The full variable domain, completed using reference TRBV13 and TRBJ2-7, is AAGVIQSPRHLIKEKRETATLKCYPIPRHDTVYWYQQGPGQDPQFLISFYEKMQSDKGSIPDRFSAQQFSDYHSELNMSSLELGDSALYFCASSSGQQTYEQYFGPGTRLTVT.

This clone was found once. CDR3 in amino acids: CASSERRGSNQPQHF. The CDR3 DNA reads as TGTGCCAGCAGTGAAAGAAGGGGCAGCAATCAGCCCCAGCATTTT. The chain recombines TRBV6-1 with TRBJ1-5, with D possibly being TRBD1 (5 bases). V was shortened by 2 bases and J by 1 base, with 9 bases between the two germline ends. This CDR3 has 15 residues. Germline CDR1 MNHNS, CDR2 SASEGT.

The chain is built from TRBV11-2 and TRBJ1-3; D is possibly TRBD1 (5 bases). The CDR3 is 14 amino acids. Germline assignment: CDR1 SGHAT and CDR2 FQNNGV. Trimming stripped 3 bases from V and 0 bases from J, with 6 bases between. As DNA, the CDR3 is TGTGCCAGCAGCTTTGACAGCTCTGGAAACACCATATATTTT. Translation: CASSFDSSGNTIYF.

The rearrangement joins TRBV5-1 to TRBJ2-4; no firm D call. This CDR3 is 13 amino acids long. Germline V gives CDR1 SGHRS, CDR2 YFSETQ. Trimming took 0 bases from V and 5 from J, leaving 6 bases between them. CDR3 nucleotide sequence: TGCGCCAGCAGCTTGGACAGACAAAACATTCAGTACTTC. It translates to CASSLDRQNIQYF.

This clone has only a few counts. Because it lacks the conserved phenylalanine or tryptophan at the end, this CDR3 is likely a read error. No DNA is shown, since the ends of the CDR3 on it are uncertain; the CDR3 is the one TCRdb lists. This chain uses TRBV20-1 with TRBJ1-1; TRBD1, the table's D call, was not compared with the DNA. Counting both end residues, the CDR3 totals 8 amino acids. The V gene's germline CDR1 is DFQATT and CDR2 SNEGSKA (reference sequence). The CDR3 loop is CSAPGGPI.

The rearrangement links TRBV7-9 to TRBJ2-7, with TRBD2 matching 8 bases. The length of the CDR3 is 16 residues. Germline V lookup: CDR1 SEHNR, CDR2 FQNEAQ (reference sequence). V gave up 2 bases and J gave up 1 base; unmatched junction bases: 7. CDR3 residues: CASSLRSSGSSYEQYF. In DNA form, the CDR3 reads TGTGCCAGCAGCTTAAGAAGCAGCGGGAGTTCCTACGAGCAGTACTTC.

The J gene is TRBJ2-5, the V gene TRBV10-1; a possible D gene is TRBD1 (5 bases). Trimming shortened V by 3 bases and J by 1 base, and 9 bases separated the two germline ends. Per germline, CDR1 WNHNN and CDR2 SYGVQD (reference sequence). This CDR3 contains 14 residues. The CDR3 coding sequence is TGCGCCAGCAGTGACTTCGACAGCCAAGAGACCCAGTACTTC. Translation: CASSDFDSQETQYF.

This rearrangement joins TRBV5-4 to TRBJ2-4; 9 bases fit TRBD1. The V and J ends lost 1 base and 5 bases, in that order; junction bases with no gene match: 4. Looked up from germline, CDR1 is SGHNT and CDR2 is YYREEE (reference sequence). The CDR3 sequence is 15 residues long. The CDR3 reads CASSLTGGWENIQYF. The CDR3 DNA reads as TGTGCCAGCAGCTTGACAGGGGGCTGGGAAAACATTCAGTACTTC. Using reference TRBV5-4 and TRBJ2-4 for the parts outside the CDR3, the full variable domain is ETGVTQSPTHLIKTRGQQVTLRCSSQSGHNTVSWYQQALGQGPQFIFQYYREEENGRGNFPPRFSGLQFPNYSSELNVNALELDDSALYLCASSLTGGWENIQYFGAGTRLSVL.

The J gene is TRBJ1-2, the V gene TRBV19; the D gene is possibly TRBD1 (6 bases). The CDR3 extends over 14 amino acids. Germline lookup yields CDR1 LNHDA and CDR2 SQIVND (reference sequence). Trimming cost V 2 bases and J 2 bases, with 9 bases left between them. The CDR3 sequence: CASSITQGNYGYTF. In nucleotides, the CDR3 is TGTGCCAGTAGTATAACACAGGGAAACTATGGCTACACCTTC.

The gene calls are TRBV7-8 and TRBJ2-3; 7 bases fit TRBD1. The V gene end was trimmed by 3 bases and the J gene end by 4 bases; junction bases not matched to a gene: 13. CDR3 length: 17 residues. Looked up from germline, CDR1 is SGHVS and CDR2 is FQNEAQ. In nucleotides, the CDR3 is TGTGCCAGCAGCTTTAGGCCCGGACAGGACTTTTCAGATACGCAGTATTTT. Translated, it gives CASSFRPGQDFSDTQYF.

This clone was seen only once. The CDR3 sequence: CASSLGPASGDGTGELFF. The DNA of the CDR3 is TGTGCCAGCAGCTTAGGGCCCGCTAGCGGAGACGGGACCGGGGAGCTGTTTTTT. This chain connects TRBV11-3 to TRBJ2-2; the match to TRBD2 covers 7 bases. CDR1 and CDR2 from the germline V gene are SGHNT and YENEEA. Losses at the gene ends were 1 base for V and 5 bases for J; bases not matched to a gene: 13. The CDR3 runs to 18 residues.

V is TRBV9 and J is TRBJ2-1; 11 bases are shared with TRBD2. From germline, CDR1 is SGDLS and CDR2 YYNGEE. V was pared by 0 bases and J by 0 bases, with 11 bases of the junction left unmatched. CDR3 size: 20 residues. CDR3 residues: CASSVGRGASGRFSYNEQFF. DNA of the CDR3: TGTGCCAGCAGCGTAGGCAGAGGAGCTAGCGGGAGGTTCTCCTACAATGAGCAGTTCTTC.

The chain recombines TRBV5-1 with TRBJ2-1; 8 bases agree with TRBD2. CDR1 and CDR2 from the germline V gene are SGHRS and YFSETQ. The V gene end was trimmed by 4 bases and the J gene end by 9 bases; junction bases not matched to a gene: 18. The CDR3 runs 17 residues. The CDR3 spells CASSPGGGGLLTGEQFF. CDR3 DNA sequence: TGCGCCAGCAGCCCGGGGGGGGGTGGGCTACTCACAGGTGAGCAGTTCTTC.

This sequence joins TRBV6-5 and TRBJ2-5; D is uncertain. Trimming pared 1 base from V and 3 bases from J, leaving 6 bases between. CDR1 and CDR2 (germline): MNHEY, SVGAGI. The CDR3 has 13 amino acids. The CDR3 region has the DNA TGTGCCAGCAGTTACTGGGCTGAAGAGACCCAGTACTTC. The encoded protein is CASSYWAEETQYF.

The chain recombines TRBV6-6 with TRBJ1-2; TRBD1 matches 7 bases. The germline V gene has CDR1 MNHNY and CDR2 SVGAGI (reference sequence). The CDR3 runs 14 residues. J gave up 7 bases and V 4 bases, and 9 bases lay outside the gene matches. The CDR3 sequence is CASSSGGTAFGYTF. CDR3 DNA: TGTGCCAGCAGTTCAGGGGGGACAGCATTTGGCTACACCTTC.

This clone was found once. The gene calls are TRBV10-3 and TRBJ2-1, with a weak D call TRBD2 (6 bases). This CDR3 has 14 residues. The germline V gene encodes CDR1 ENHRY and CDR2 SYGVKD. Deletions cut 4 bases from V and 2 bases from J, with 9 bases between. CDR3 region: CAISVGGAYNEQFF. CDR3 in DNA: TGTGCCATCAGTGTAGGAGGGGCCTACAATGAGCAGTTCTTC.

Turning to this clone: Different DNA sequences within this sample yield the same CDR3. This chain connects TRBV5-1 to TRBJ2-1, with 8 positions matching TRBD1. In germline, CDR1 is SGHRS, CDR2 YFSETQ. The trim removed 0 bases at V and 1 base at J, leaving 3 bases unmatched. The CDR3 extends over 16 amino acids. The CDR3 is CASSLGQGASYNEQFF. In nucleotides, the CDR3 is TGCGCCAGCAGCTTGGGTCAGGGGGCATCCTACAATGAGCAGTTCTTC. The variable domain in full, with the rest retrieved from reference TRBV5-1 and TRBJ2-1, is KAGVTQTPRYLIKTRGQQVTLSCSPISGHRSVSWYQQTPGQGLQFLFEYFSETQRNKGNFPGRFSGRQFSNSRSEMNVSTLELGDSALYLCASSLGQGASYNEQFFGPGTRLTVL.

There are a few counts of this clone. V usage is TRBV19 and J usage is TRBJ2-7; 9 bases align to TRBD1. Germline V gene lookup returns CDR1 LNHDA and CDR2 SQIVND (reference sequence). This CDR3 has 13 residues. With 6 bases clipped from V and 7 bases from J, the junction kept 7 bases outside the gene matches. CDR3: CASRGTGLGEQYF. As DNA, the CDR3 is TGTGCCAGTAGGGGGACAGGGCTTGGGGAGCAGTACTTC.